This TCR beta chain was recorded in a study of cytomegalovirus exposure and HLA in healthy donors. The PCR had 60 Vbeta and 13 Jbeta primers. In the study's own analysis: An analysis that came later counted some 81 million unique TCR beta chains, approximately 10 million shared. Profiling relied on immunoSEQ multiplex PCR, and the TCRdb table lists in-frame clones only, not all of them. V and J calls and clone size are those listed in that table; D and trimming were worked out from the DNA. The data contain about 100,000 clones, 60% to 80% of them seen just once; the ten biggest clones take up about 4.4%. Notes on the study in general: TCR beta chain V- and J-gene trimming was linked, in a later analysis, to a missense variant in DCLRE1C. TCR beta sequences reportedly predicted most subjects' HLA-A and HLA-B alleles accurately.

Points on this clone: The antigen is not known.

Germline CDR1 is LGHNA and CDR2 is YSLEER. The CDR3 runs to 14 residues. Trimming removed 0 bases from V and 5 bases from J, with 11 bases in between. The rearrangement links TRBV4-3 to TRBJ2-7; D remains ambiguous. The clonotype was recovered from a woman aged 18 to 35 in good health and CMV-seropositive. The specimen was PBMCs. CDR3 sequence (DNA): TGCGCCAGCAGCCAAGAGGCGGCTTCCGACGAGCAGTACTTC. Translation: CASSQEAASDEQYF.